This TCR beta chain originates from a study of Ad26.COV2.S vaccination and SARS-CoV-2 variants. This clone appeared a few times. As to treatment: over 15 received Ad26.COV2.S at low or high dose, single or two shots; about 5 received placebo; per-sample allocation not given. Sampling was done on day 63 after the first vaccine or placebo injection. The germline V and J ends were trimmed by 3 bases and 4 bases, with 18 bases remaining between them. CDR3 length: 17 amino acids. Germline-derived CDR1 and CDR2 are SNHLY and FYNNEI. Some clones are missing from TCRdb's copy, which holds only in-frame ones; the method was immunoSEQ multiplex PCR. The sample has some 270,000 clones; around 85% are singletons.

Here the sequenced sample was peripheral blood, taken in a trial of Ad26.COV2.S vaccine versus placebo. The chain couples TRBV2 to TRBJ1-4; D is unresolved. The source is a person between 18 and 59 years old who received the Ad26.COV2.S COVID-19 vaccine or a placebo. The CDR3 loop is CASSETPTGEINEKLFF. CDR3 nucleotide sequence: TGTGCCAGCAGTGAGACACCTACGGGTGAAATTAATGAAAAACTGTTTTTT.